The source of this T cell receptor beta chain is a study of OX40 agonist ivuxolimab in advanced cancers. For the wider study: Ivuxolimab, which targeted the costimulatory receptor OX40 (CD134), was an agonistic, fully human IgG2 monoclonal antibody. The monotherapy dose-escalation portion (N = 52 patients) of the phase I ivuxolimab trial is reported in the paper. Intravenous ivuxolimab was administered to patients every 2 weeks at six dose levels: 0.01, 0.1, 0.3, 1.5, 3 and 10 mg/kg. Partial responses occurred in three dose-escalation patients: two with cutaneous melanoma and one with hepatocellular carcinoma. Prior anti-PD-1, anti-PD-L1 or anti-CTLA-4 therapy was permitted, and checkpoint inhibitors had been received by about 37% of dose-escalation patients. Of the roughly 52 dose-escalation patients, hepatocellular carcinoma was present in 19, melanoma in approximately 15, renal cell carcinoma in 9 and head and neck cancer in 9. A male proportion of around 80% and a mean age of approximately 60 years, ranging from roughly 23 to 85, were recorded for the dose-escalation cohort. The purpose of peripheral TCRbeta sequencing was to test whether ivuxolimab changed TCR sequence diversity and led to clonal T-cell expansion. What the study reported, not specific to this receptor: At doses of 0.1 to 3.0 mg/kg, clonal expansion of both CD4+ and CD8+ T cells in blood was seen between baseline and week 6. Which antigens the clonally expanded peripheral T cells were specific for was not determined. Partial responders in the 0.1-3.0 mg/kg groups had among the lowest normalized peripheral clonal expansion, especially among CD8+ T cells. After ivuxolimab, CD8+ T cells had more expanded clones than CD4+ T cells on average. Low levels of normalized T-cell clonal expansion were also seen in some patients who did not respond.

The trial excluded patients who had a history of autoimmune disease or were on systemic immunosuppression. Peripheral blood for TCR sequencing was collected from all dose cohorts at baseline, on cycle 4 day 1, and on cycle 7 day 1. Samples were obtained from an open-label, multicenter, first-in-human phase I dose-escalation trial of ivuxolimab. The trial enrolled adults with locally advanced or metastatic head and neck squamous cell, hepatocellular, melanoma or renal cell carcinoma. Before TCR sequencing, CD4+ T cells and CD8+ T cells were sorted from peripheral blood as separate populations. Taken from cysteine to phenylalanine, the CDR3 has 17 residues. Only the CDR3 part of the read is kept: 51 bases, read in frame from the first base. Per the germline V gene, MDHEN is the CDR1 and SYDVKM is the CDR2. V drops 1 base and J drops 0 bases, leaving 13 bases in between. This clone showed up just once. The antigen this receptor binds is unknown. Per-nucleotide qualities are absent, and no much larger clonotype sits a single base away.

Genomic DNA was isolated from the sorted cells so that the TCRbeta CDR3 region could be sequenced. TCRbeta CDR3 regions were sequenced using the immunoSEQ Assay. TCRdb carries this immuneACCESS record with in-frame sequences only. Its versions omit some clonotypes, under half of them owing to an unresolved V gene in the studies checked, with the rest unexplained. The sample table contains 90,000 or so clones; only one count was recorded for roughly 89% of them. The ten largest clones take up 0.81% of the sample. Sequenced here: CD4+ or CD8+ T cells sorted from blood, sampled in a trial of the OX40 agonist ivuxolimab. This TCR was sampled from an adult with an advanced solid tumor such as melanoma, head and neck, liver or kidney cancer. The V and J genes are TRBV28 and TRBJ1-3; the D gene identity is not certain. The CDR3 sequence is CASSLYPPISSGNTIYF. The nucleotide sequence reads TGTGCCAGCAGTTTATACCCCCCGATTAGCTCTGGAAACACCATATATTTT.